The 21 T cell receptor beta chains in this list originate from one sample, sequenced in a study of cytomegalovirus exposure and HLA in healthy donors. It was with 60 Vbeta and 13 Jbeta primers that the PCR ran. Some clones are missing from TCRdb's copy, which holds only in-frame ones; the method was immunoSEQ multiplex PCR. Here the sample spans roughly 45,000 clones, 70% to 80% being singletons. Sequencing was carried out using PBMCs. The receptors here all came from a man aged 25-45 years in good health and CMV-seronegative.

The rearrangement links TRBV6-5 to TRBJ1-1, with D perhaps TRBD1 (5 bases). V was shortened by 0 bases and J by 0 bases, with 11 bases between the two germline ends. The CDR3 has 16 amino acids. Germline V gene lookup returns CDR1 MNHEY and CDR2 SVGAGI. The CDR3 region has the DNA TGTGCCAGCAGTTACTCGTGGGGGGGAATGAACACTGAAGCTTTCTTT. Amino acid sequence: CASSYSWGGMNTEAFF.

This clone was seen once. This chain uses TRBV7-7 with TRBJ2-7; weak D call: TRBD1 (6 bases). The CDR3 is made up of 13 amino acids. In germline, CDR1 is SSHAT, CDR2 FNYEAQ (reference sequence). V lost 1 base and J lost 6, with 10 bases in between. The CDR3 bases are TGTGCCAGCAGCTTAGGGACAGATAGCGAGCAGTACTTC. Residues: CASSLGTDSEQYF.

The chain couples TRBV4-1 to TRBJ2-1, with 10 bases aligning to TRBD2. The V and J ends lost 2 bases and 0 bases, in that order; junction bases with no gene match: 1. The CDR3 length is 16 residues. Germline V CDR1 and CDR2: MGHRA, YSYEKL. The CDR3 loop is CASSQRTSGSYNEQFF. In nucleotides, the CDR3 is TGCGCCAGCAGCCAACGGACTAGCGGCTCCTACAATGAGCAGTTCTTC.

V and J are TRBV30 and TRBJ1-2; TRBD1 might be the D (5 bases). Trimming took off 3 bases at V and 8 bases at J, with 19 bases between the two ends. Germline loops: CDR1 GTSNPN, CDR2 SVGIG (reference sequence). The length of the CDR3 is 14 residues. CDR3: CAWSPIPRAEGYTF. DNA of the CDR3: TGTGCCTGGAGCCCCATACCCAGGGCGGAGGGCTACACCTTC.

The rearrangement links TRBV27 to TRBJ2-5; 9 bases agree with TRBD1. The CDR3 length is 16 residues. V was pared by 6 bases and J by 7 bases, with 15 bases of the junction left unmatched. Germline lookup yields CDR1 MNHEY and CDR2 SMNVEV (reference sequence). The CDR3 region has the DNA TGTGCCAGCAGCTCATCCGGGACAGGGAGCTTAGGGACCCAGTACTTC. Translating gives CASSSSGTGSLGTQYF.

There are a few counts of this clone. The chain uses TRBV19 and TRBJ1-1, with 10 bases lining up with TRBD1. Germline CDR1 LNHDA, CDR2 SQIVND (reference sequence). The V segment lost 5 bases and the J segment 5 bases; nucleotides outside the gene matches: 14. CDR3 size: 17 residues. The CDR3 protein is CASSPRQGAFIGTEAFF. In DNA form, the CDR3 reads TGTGCCAGTAGTCCTCGACAGGGGGCTTTTATCGGGACTGAAGCTTTCTTT.

The V gene is TRBV11-2, the J gene TRBJ1-1, with 9 bases that match TRBD1. Germline CDR1 is SGHAT and CDR2 is FQNNGV. Unmatched junction bases numbered 0, after V lost 4 bases and J lost 3 bases. CDR3 length: 13 residues. CDR3 amino acids: CASSWDRDTEAFF. CDR3 DNA: TGTGCCAGCAGCTGGGACAGGGACACTGAAGCTTTCTTT.

Comments on this clone: One end of the junction fails to match germline, which may point to a read error. The chain has TRBV2 and TRBJ1-2, with TRBD1 as a possible D gene (6 bases). The CDR3 sequence is 11 residues long. From germline, CDR1 is SNHLY and CDR2 FYNNEI. The CDR3 sequence: CASSQTPGHTF. The CDR3, as DNA: TGTGCCAGCAGCCAGACTCCGGGACATACTTTC.

The J gene is TRBJ2-1, the V gene TRBV6-6; 8 bases line up with TRBD2. Germline trimming cut 5 bases from V and 5 bases from J; bases unmatched to any gene: 11. The V gene's germline CDR1 is MNHNY and CDR2 SVGAGI (reference sequence). The CDR3 is 16 residues long. The CDR3 DNA reads as TGTGCCAGCAGTACAGCAGCGGGAGACCCCAACAATGAGCAGTTCTTC. Amino acids: CASSTAAGDPNNEQFF.

The chain employs TRBV15 and TRBJ1-6, with a tentative D call TRBD1 (5 bases). CDR3 size: 14 residues. From germline, CDR1 is LNHNV and CDR2 YYDKDF (reference sequence). The V gene lost 1 base and the J gene lost 4 bases, with 5 bases spanning the gap. The DNA for the CDR3 is TGTGCCACCAGCAGAGCAGGGTATAATTCACCCCTCCACTTT. Protein: CATSRAGYNSPLHF.

J is TRBJ1-3 and V is TRBV4-3; D may be TRBD1 (5 bases). The CDR3 length is 16 residues. V was cut by 0 bases and J by 1 base, with 10 bases left in between. Germline V gene lookup returns CDR1 LGHNA and CDR2 YSLEER. The CDR3 DNA reads TGCGCCAGCAGCCAAGATATGCAGGGTTCTGGAAACACCATATATTTT. It codes for CASSQDMQGSGNTIYF.

This sequence joins TRBV10-2 and TRBJ2-4, with 8 bases aligning to TRBD1. V lost 7 bases and J lost 1; bases outside the gene matches: 9. This CDR3 has 16 amino acids. Germline CDR1 is WSHSY and CDR2 is SAAADI. The CDR3 reads CASTQADRDAKNIQYF. The CDR3 nucleotides are TGCGCCAGCACCCAAGCGGACAGGGACGCCAAAAACATTCAGTACTTC.

This rearrangement joins TRBV19 to TRBJ1-5; possible D gene TRBD1, 6 bases. The germline V gene encodes CDR1 LNHDA and CDR2 SQIVND (reference sequence). CDR3 length: 16 residues. The germline V and J ends were trimmed by 3 bases and 6 bases, with 18 bases remaining between them. CDR3 nucleotide sequence: TGTGCCAGTAGTATCATAAAACAGGGAAATGGTCAGCCCCAGCATTTT. Protein sequence: CASSIIKQGNGQPQHF.

The chain carries TRBV6-1 and TRBJ1-1; perhaps TRBD1 as D (5 bases). The germline CDR1 and CDR2 sequences are MNHNS and SASEGT. This CDR3 contains 16 residues. V lost 3 bases and J 1 base, leaving 15 bases between the germline ends. The CDR3 spells CASSDPRTRPNTEAFF. DNA of the CDR3: TGTGCCAGCAGTGATCCGAGGACAAGACCGAACACTGAAGCTTTCTTT.

This clone occurred a few times. CDR3 region: CASSYPGYPLHF. Here the CDR3 DNA reads TGTGCCAGCAGTTACCCGGGATATCCCCTCCACTTT. J is TRBJ1-6 and V is TRBV6-5; no definite D call. Trimming took off 2 bases at V and 13 bases at J, with 9 bases between the two ends. CDR1 and CDR2 from the germline V gene are MNHEY and SVGAGI. This CDR3 spans 12 amino acids.

This clone was recorded only once. The chain carries TRBV6-5 and TRBJ2-7; D is possibly TRBD2 (5 bases). This CDR3 is 13 amino acids long. Germline CDR1 and CDR2: MNHEY and SVGAGI. Trimming shortened V by 2 bases and J by 6 bases, and 11 bases separated the two germline ends. CDR3 loop: CASSYHPRGEQYF. CDR3 coding DNA: TGTGCCAGCAGTTACCACCCCCGGGGCGAGCAGTACTTC.

This clone was seen a handful of times. The chain employs TRBV4-2 and TRBJ2-1, with 7 bases matching TRBD2. V was pared by 1 base and J by 8 bases, with 8 bases of the junction left unmatched. The length of the CDR3 is 15 residues. Germline CDR1 LGHNA, CDR2 YNFKEQ. The CDR3 region has the DNA TGTGCCAGCAGCCAAGGGGCCCCCCGGGGGGATGAGCAGTTCTTC. Translation gives CASSQGAPRGDEQFF.

The chain links TRBV18 to TRBJ2-1; perhaps TRBD2 as D (6 bases). Trimming left V 1 base short and J 8 bases short, with 21 bases between. The CDR3 consists of 17 residues. The germline V gene encodes CDR1 KGHSH and CDR2 LQKENI. Written as DNA, the CDR3 is TGTGCCAGCTCACCACAACGGCGGGATATAGGCTCGGATGAGCAGTTCTTC. It encodes CASSPQRRDIGSDEQFF.

This sequence joins TRBV5-4 and TRBJ2-1, with 9 bases identical to TRBD1. CDR1 SGHNT and CDR2 YYREEE come from the germline V gene (reference sequence). The CDR3 covers 15 residues. The trim removed 4 bases at V and 6 bases at J, leaving 8 bases unmatched. The CDR3 DNA is TGTGCCAGCAGCCAGGGGACAGGGAGACCCAATGAGCAGTTCTTC. Protein sequence: CASSQGTGRPNEQFF. The variable domain in full, completed from reference TRBV5-4 and TRBJ2-1, reads ETGVTQSPTHLIKTRGQQVTLRCSSQSGHNTVSWYQQALGQGPQFIFQYYREEENGRGNFPPRFSGLQFPNYSSELNVNALELDDSALYLCASSQGTGRPNEQFFGPGTRLTVL.

The chain joins TRBV5-1 to TRBJ1-4; 7 nucleotides match TRBD1. The germline CDR1 and CDR2 sequences are SGHRS and YFSETQ. Trimming took 4 bases from V and 4 from J; bases not matched to a gene: 7. This CDR3 has 15 amino acids. The chain's CDR3 is CASSRPDRYNEKLFF. CDR3 nucleotide sequence: TGCGCCAGCAGCCGACCGGACAGGTATAATGAAAAACTGTTTTTT.

This rearrangement joins TRBV5-1 to TRBJ2-6, with a weak D call TRBD1 (6 bases). The length of the CDR3 is 16 residues. Trimming stripped 0 bases from V and 0 bases from J, with 7 bases between. Germline V gene lookup returns CDR1 SGHRS and CDR2 YFSETQ. This chain's CDR3 is CASSLDRVSGANVLTF. CDR3 DNA sequence: TGCGCCAGCAGCTTGGACAGGGTCTCTGGGGCCAACGTCCTGACTTTC.